The clone carrying this TCR beta chain occurred many times. The data belong to a study of low-dose radiotherapy and immunotherapy resistance in tumors. Whole-study context: The regimen for patients comprised intravenous nivolumab 240 mg every two weeks plus intravenous ipilimumab 1 mg/kg every six weeks.

Regarding time point: before trial treatment. First-strand cDNA used TRAV- and TRBV-specific primers, covering alpha and beta chains. TCRs were amplified for roughly 20 PCR cycles with a constant-region primer and V-primer adapter. MiXCR was run by TCRdb on the reads, yielding one entry per CDR3 protein. The top ten clones hold 5.5% to 6% of a sample with fewer than 90,000 distinct CDR3 sequences, 18% of them seen once. The sequence was collected from a male donor with prostate cancer. The sample was PBMCs, taken before treatment.

CDR3 nucleotides: TGTGCCACCAGTGATAACCGGGACAGGGACAGTCCCTACGAGCAGTACTTC. Protein: CATSDNRDRDSPYEQYF. The chain couples TRBV24-1 to TRBJ2-7; 9 nucleotides line up with TRBD1. CDR1 is KGHDR, CDR2 SFDVKD, per germline. This CDR3 spans 17 amino acids. Trimming removed 3 bases from V and 2 bases from J; junction bases left unmatched: 10.